These T cell receptor beta chains were read from a single sample in a study of shared clonotypes between healthy human individuals. Some clones are missing from TCRdb's copy, which holds only in-frame ones; the method was immunoSEQ multiplex PCR. There are 1.6 million or so clones in the sample; approximately 97% occur only once, and over 1% lies in the top ten. Source material: naive CD4+ T cells sorted from blood. The receptors originated from a man between 25 and 39 years old in good health. CDR3s include the opening cysteine and the closing phenylalanine or tryptophan. The D gene is left open where the match is weak. Part of the rows lack a size; the others show once, few, many or a class for expanded clones.

TRBV19,-,TRBD1,TRBJ2-1,15,CASSKGQGGYNEQFF,TGTGCCAGTAGCAAAGGACAGGGGGGCTACAATGAGCAGTTCTTC
TRBV11-3,-,-,TRBJ2-1,12,CASSLNANEQFF,TGTGCCAGCAGCTTAAACGCCAATGAGCAGTTCTTC
TRBV7-2,-,TRBD2,TRBJ2-7,14,CASSPSSGRWEQYF,TGTGCCAGCAGTCCCTCTAGCGGGAGGTGGGAGCAGTACTTC
TRBV5-1,-,-,TRBJ2-7,12,CASSSPPYEQYF,TGCGCCAGCAGCTCGCCACCCTACGAGCAGTACTTC
TRBV27,-,-,TRBJ2-3,17,CASSFLGLGRAEDTQYF,TGTGCCAGCAGTTTTTTAGGCCTCGGTAGAGCAGAAGATACGCAGTATTTT
TRBV18,-,TRBD1,TRBJ1-2,17,CASSPLFGTGVGDGYTF,TGTGCCAGCTCACCGTTGTTTGGGACAGGGGTAGGAGATGGCTACACCTTC
TRBV11-2,-,-,TRBJ2-7,10,CAVGTYEQYF,TGTGCCGTGGGGACCTACGAGCAGTACTTC
TRBV6-6,-,-,TRBJ2-7,15,CASSLTVPASYEQYF,TGTGCCAGCAGTCTGACCGTACCTGCTTCCTACGAGCAGTACTTC
TRBV5-4,-,TRBD2,TRBJ2-1,14,CASFSGSSYNEQFF,TGTGCCAGCTTTAGCGGGAGCTCCTACAATGAGCAGTTCTTC
TRBV18,-,-,TRBJ1-2,13,CASSPEGNYGYTF,TGTGCCAGCTCACCAGAGGGGAACTATGGCTACACCTTC
TRBV5-4,-,TRBD2,TRBJ2-3,15,CASSSSLAGGDTQYF,TGTGCCAGCAGCTCCTCACTAGCGGGAGGGGATACGCAGTATTTT
TRBV7-8,once,-,TRBJ2-6,16,CASSSRRPSGANVLTF,TGTGCCAGCAGCTCCCGCAGGCCCTCTGGGGCCAACGTCCTGACTTTC
TRBV13,-,TRBD1,TRBJ1-1,16,CASSLPRGQARPEAFF,TGTGCCAGCAGCCTCCCCCGAGGACAGGCGCGTCCTGAAGCTTTCTTT
TRBV23-1,-,-,TRBJ1-1,13,CASSLYVNTEAFF,TGCGCCAGCAGTCTTTATGTGAACACTGAAGCTTTCTTT
TRBV4-2,-,TRBD2,TRBJ2-2,16,CASSPTSGRDTGELFF,TGTGCCAGCAGCCCGACTAGCGGGAGAGACACCGGGGAGCTGTTTTTT
TRBV19,-,-,TRBJ2-1,16,CASRGTEGGLGNEQFF,TGTGCCAGTAGGGGAACAGAGGGGGGTTTGGGCAATGAGCAGTTCTTC
TRBV27,once,TRBD2,TRBJ2-7,15,CASSSPGLGVDEQYF,TGTGCCAGCAGTTCACCGGGACTAGGGGTCGACGAGCAGTACTTC